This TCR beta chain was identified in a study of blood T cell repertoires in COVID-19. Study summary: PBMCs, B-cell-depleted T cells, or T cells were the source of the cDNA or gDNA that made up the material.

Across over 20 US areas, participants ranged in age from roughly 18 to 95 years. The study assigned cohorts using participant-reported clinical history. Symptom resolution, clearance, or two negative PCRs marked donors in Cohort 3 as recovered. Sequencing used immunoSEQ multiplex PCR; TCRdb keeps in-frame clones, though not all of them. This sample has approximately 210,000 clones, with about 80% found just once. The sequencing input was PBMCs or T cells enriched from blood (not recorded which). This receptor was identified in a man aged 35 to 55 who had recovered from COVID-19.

As DNA, the CDR3 is TGTGCCAGCAGCTCCTCTCTCAGGGGGACTGAAGCTTTCTTT. It encodes CASSSSLRGTEAFF. The chain has TRBV7-9 and TRBJ1-1; 7 positions match TRBD1. The trim removed 4 bases at V and 5 bases at J, leaving 7 bases unmatched. The CDR3 extends over 14 amino acids. Germline loops: CDR1 SEHNR, CDR2 FQNEAQ (reference sequence).